Presented here are 32 T cell receptor beta chains from one specimen sequenced in a study of somatic mutations in cytotoxic T cells in rheumatoid arthritis. The protocol was immunoSEQ multiplex PCR, while the TCRdb copy is restricted to in-frame clones and leaves out a portion. The table records 11,000 or so clones, 70% to 85% of them present only once. The sequencing input was CD8+ T cells sorted from blood. These receptors were collected from a woman in her 40s in good health.

The chain uses TRBV20-1 and TRBJ2-1, with TRBD2 as a possible D gene (6 bases). This CDR3 is 11 amino acids long. Germline V gene sequence: CDR1 DFQATT, CDR2 SNEGSKA (reference sequence). Trimming pared 5 bases from V and 7 bases from J, leaving 9 bases between. CDR3 residues: CSAPRGNEQFF. Written as DNA, the CDR3 is TGCAGTGCTCCGCGGGGTAATGAGCAGTTCTTC.

This chain connects TRBV6-1 to TRBJ2-5; D call uncertain. V was cut by 3 bases and J by 5 bases, with 13 bases left in between. Germline CDR1 is MNHNS and CDR2 is SASEGT. This CDR3 is built from 14 residues. Here the CDR3 DNA reads TGTGCCAGCAGTGAGCTGGGGTCGGCGGAGACCCAGTACTTC. Protein product: CASSELGSAETQYF.

The chain recombines TRBV7-3 with TRBJ2-1; the D gene is possibly TRBD1 (6 bases). The CDR3 contains 15 residues. Germline values: CDR1 SGHTA, CDR2 FQGTGA. Trimming took off 3 bases at V and 5 bases at J, with 14 bases between the two ends. The CDR3 is CASSFRQGPNNEQFF. The CDR3 nucleotides are TGTGCCAGCAGCTTTCGGCAGGGGCCCAACAATGAGCAGTTCTTC.

V is TRBV19 and J is TRBJ1-1, with D unresolved. V shed 8 bases and J shed 1 base, with 8 bases lying between them. CDR3 length: 12 amino acids. The germline V gene encodes CDR1 LNHDA and CDR2 SQIVND (reference sequence). CDR3 coding DNA: TGTGCCAGTCGGTCCCAGAACACTGAAGCTTTCTTT. Translating gives CASRSQNTEAFF.

This clone appeared a few times. The V call is TRBV5-6, the J call TRBJ2-7; TRBD1 aligns across 11 bases. V gave up 0 bases and J gave up 7 bases; unmatched junction bases: 6. The CDR3 is 15 amino acids. Germline assignment: CDR1 SGHDT and CDR2 YYEEEE. This CDR3 reads CASSLVGQGAREQYF. In DNA, the CDR3 is TGTGCCAGCAGCTTGGTAGGACAGGGGGCTAGGGAGCAGTACTTC.

V gene TRBV5-4 combines with J gene TRBJ1-1, with D unclear. The V and J ends lost 5 bases and 4 bases respectively, with 6 bases between them. The CDR3 runs 11 residues. Germline V gene sequence: CDR1 SGHNT, CDR2 YYREEE (reference sequence). CDR3 sequence reads: CASSLGTEAFF. The CDR3 DNA is TGTGCCAGCAGTCTAGGCACTGAAGCTTTCTTT.

The chain links TRBV6-4 to TRBJ2-7; no clear D gene. Trimming shortened V by 0 bases and J by 7 bases, and 10 bases separated the two germline ends. Germline assignment: CDR1 MRHNA and CDR2 SNTAGT. This CDR3 is built from 13 residues. DNA of the CDR3: TGTGCCAGCAGTGACTCTCCTGAAGGGGAGCAGTACGTC. This codes for CASSDSPEGEQYV.

V and J are TRBV15 and TRBJ2-3; the match to TRBD2 covers 7 bases. The J segment lost 2 bases and the V segment lost 6 bases, leaving 5 bases of the junction unmatched. CDR1 is LNHNV and CDR2 is YYDKDF in the germline V gene (reference sequence). The CDR3 has 14 residues. CDR3 sequence reads: CATRAGVPTDTQYF. The CDR3 nucleotides read TGTGCCACCAGGGCGGGAGTTCCCACAGATACGCAGTATTTT.

The chain carries TRBV9 and TRBJ1-5; no definite D call. V was shortened by 0 bases and J by 0 bases, with 4 bases between the two germline ends. Germline V gene data show CDR1 as SGDLS and CDR2 as YYNGEE. The CDR3 totals 14 residues. CDR3 residues: CASSVGVSNQPQHF. The CDR3 DNA is TGTGCCAGCAGCGTAGGGGTTAGCAATCAGCCCCAGCATTTT.

This chain joins TRBV5-1 and TRBJ1-1; D perhaps matches TRBD1 (5 bases). The V and J ends lost 0 bases and 0 bases respectively, with 9 bases between them. This CDR3 spans 15 amino acids. CDR1 is SGHRS, CDR2 YFSETQ, per germline. CDR3 coding DNA: TGCGCCAGCAGCTTGGTTCAGGGAATGAACACTGAAGCTTTCTTT. This gives the protein CASSLVQGMNTEAFF.

The sample holds a few counts of this clone. The chain combines TRBV6-5 with TRBJ1-1, with a tentative D call TRBD1 (6 bases). The CDR3 spans 13 residues. V was cut by 9 bases and J by 1 base, with 12 bases left in between. CDR1 and CDR2 (germline): MNHEY, SVGAGI. CDR3 nucleotides: TGTGCCAGTGGGGGCAGGCCGAACACTGAAGCTTTCTTT. This sequence encodes CASGGRPNTEAFF.

Sample share makes this clone medium-sized. The V gene is TRBV6-4, the J gene TRBJ1-1; 7 bases are shared with TRBD1. This CDR3 is 15 amino acids long. With 5 bases clipped from V and 3 bases from J, the junction kept 9 bases outside the gene matches. Per germline, CDR1 MRHNA and CDR2 SNTAGT. CDR3 residues: CASSLKTGDYTEAFF. In DNA form, the CDR3 reads TGTGCCAGCAGTCTGAAAACAGGGGACTACACTGAAGCTTTCTTT.

The chain is built from TRBV7-9 and TRBJ2-2; no clear D gene. The CDR3 runs to 13 residues. Trimming took 5 bases from V and 3 from J, leaving 7 bases between them. The germline gives CDR1 SEHNR, CDR2 FQNEAQ (reference sequence). The CDR3 loop is CASSPRHTGELFF. CDR3 in DNA: TGTGCCAGCAGCCCCCGACACACCGGGGAGCTGTTTTTT.

This clone was detected a few times. The chain uses TRBV6-6 and TRBJ1-1; perhaps TRBD1 as D (6 bases). Trimming took 5 bases from V and 5 from J, leaving 15 bases between them. The CDR3 totals 14 residues. CDR1 and CDR2 (germline): MNHNY, SVGAGI (reference sequence). CDR3 sequence (DNA): TGTGCCAGCAGTGGTCCAGGGGCAAGGACTGAAGCTTTCTTT. It specifies CASSGPGARTEAFF.

This clone showed up just a few times. The J gene is TRBJ2-3, the V gene TRBV7-6; possible D gene TRBD2, 5 bases. V was trimmed by 1 base and J by 6 bases, leaving 14 bases between them. The CDR3 runs to 15 residues. The germline V gene has CDR1 SGHVS and CDR2 FNYEAQ. CDR3 in DNA: TGTGCCAGCAGCTTAGAGGCGGGCTACGAGGATACGCAGTATTTT. Protein sequence: CASSLEAGYEDTQYF.

The rearrangement links TRBV28 to TRBJ1-1, with D tentatively TRBD1 (6 bases). Trimming stripped 5 bases from V and 5 bases from J, with 21 bases between. CDR3 size: 16 residues. The germline gives CDR1 MDHEN, CDR2 SYDVKM. The CDR3 DNA reads as TGTGCCAGCAGTCCGTACCGGGACATCCTAACAACTGAAGCTTTCTTT. This sequence encodes CASSPYRDILTTEAFF.

The V call is TRBV27, the J call TRBJ2-1; D is undetermined. This CDR3 spans 13 amino acids. Germline V gene data show CDR1 as MNHEY and CDR2 as SMNVEV (reference sequence). Trimming took 3 bases from V and 4 from J, leaving 7 bases between them. The CDR3 reads CASSFALYNEQFF. CDR3 DNA sequence: TGTGCCAGCAGTTTCGCACTATACAATGAGCAGTTCTTC.

The chain employs TRBV7-6 and TRBJ2-2; 12 bases match TRBD2. V lost 5 bases and J lost 6; bases outside the gene matches: 7. This CDR3 has 16 residues. CDR1 is SGHVS, CDR2 FNYEAQ, per germline. The CDR3 coding sequence is TGTGCCAGCAGCCCCCGGACTAGCGGGGATCCCGGGGAGCTGTTTTTT. It is translated as CASSPRTSGDPGELFF.

The chain joins TRBV25-1 to TRBJ1-1; 8 nucleotides align to TRBD1. CDR3 length equals 14 residues. Germline-derived CDR1 and CDR2 are MGHDK and SYGVNS. The V and J ends lost 4 bases and 4 bases, in that order; junction bases with no gene match: 5. In DNA, the CDR3 is TGTGCCAGCAGTGGTTACAGGGGGAGCACTGAAGCTTTCTTT. Protein product: CASSGYRGSTEAFF. Supplemented by reference TRBV25-1 and TRBJ1-1, the full variable domain reads EADIYQTPRYLVIGTGKKITLECSQTMGHDKMYWYQQDPGMELHLIHYSYGVNSTEKGDLSSESTVSRIRTEHFPLTLESARPSHTSQYLCASSGYRGSTEAFFGQGTRLTVV.

V usage is TRBV7-8 and J usage is TRBJ2-1; 11 nucleotides match TRBD2. The CDR3 totals 17 residues. Trimming at V came to 5 bases and at J to 2 bases, leaving 8 bases not matched to a gene. CDR1 is SGHVS, CDR2 FQNEAQ, per germline. This CDR3 is CASSPQATSGAYNEQFF. The CDR3 DNA sequence: TGTGCCAGCAGCCCCCAGGCGACTAGCGGGGCCTACAATGAGCAGTTCTTC.

V and J are TRBV4-3 and TRBJ1-2; unclear D gene. The CDR3 sequence is 14 residues long. Trimming stripped 0 bases from V and 7 bases from J, with 12 bases between. Germline CDR1 LGHNA, CDR2 YSLEER. The CDR3 region has the DNA TGCGCCAGCAGCCAAGATTGGGCGGAGGGTGGCTACACCTTC. This encodes CASSQDWAEGGYTF.

By share, this clone ranks as medium-sized. This sequence joins TRBV7-8 and TRBJ1-3; 7 bases map to TRBD1. The CDR3 length is 16 residues. CDR1 and CDR2 (germline): SGHVS, FQNEAQ. J was trimmed by 3 bases and V by 1 base; bases with no gene match: 6. CDR3 coding DNA: TGTGCCAGCAGCTTAGACAAGGGGGCTGTTGGAAACACCATATATTTT. Translation: CASSLDKGAVGNTIYF.

CDR3 region: CSVDLSISTDTQYF. The CDR3 DNA follows: TGCAGCGTTGATTTGAGTATTAGCACAGATACGCAGTATTTT. V is TRBV29-1 and J is TRBJ2-3, with no clear D. The CDR3 extends over 14 amino acids. Germline V gene lookup returns CDR1 SQVTM and CDR2 ANQGSEA. Trimming stripped 3 bases from V and 0 bases from J, with 10 bases between.

The chain has TRBV7-6 and TRBJ2-1; D unresolved. This CDR3 spans 15 amino acids. Germline assignment: CDR1 SGHVS and CDR2 FNYEAQ. Trimming pared 4 bases from V and 8 bases from J, leaving 18 bases between. CDR3 protein: CASSSLGSKGDEQFF. The CDR3, as DNA: TGTGCCAGCAGCTCCTTGGGTTCGAAGGGCGATGAGCAGTTCTTC.

The rearrangement joins TRBV11-2 to TRBJ2-1; D possibly corresponds to TRBD2 (6 bases). V lost 5 bases to trimming and J lost 10 bases, with 15 bases between them. CDR3 length: 13 amino acids. Germline assignment: CDR1 SGHAT and CDR2 FQNNGV. The CDR3: CASSHYGGAEQFF. DNA for the CDR3: TGTGCCAGCAGCCACTACGGGGGAGCCGAGCAGTTCTTC.

The chain couples TRBV5-8 to TRBJ1-2; 8 bases are a match to TRBD1. The CDR3 loop spans 13 amino acids. Trimming took 4 bases from V and 11 from J; bases not matched to a gene: 10. Germline V gene lookup returns CDR1 SGHTS and CDR2 YDEGEE. In DNA, the CDR3 is TGTGCCAGCAGCACCATCGACAGGGGAGGTTACACCTTC. It encodes CASSTIDRGGYTF. Full variable domain (rest looked up from reference TRBV5-8 and TRBJ1-2): EAGVTQSPTHLIKTRGQQATLRCSPISGHTSVYWYQQALGLGLQFLLWYDEGEERNRGNFPPRFSGRQFPNYSSELNVNALELEDSALYLCASSTIDRGGYTFGSGTRLTVV.

The chain employs TRBV7-8 and TRBJ2-2, with unresolved D. V lost 1 base and J 3 bases, leaving 15 bases between the germline ends. The CDR3 contains 17 residues. From germline, CDR1 is SGHVS and CDR2 FQNEAQ. The CDR3 sequence: CASSLEGPLIDTGELFF. The CDR3, as DNA: TGTGCCAGCAGCTTAGAGGGCCCCCTAATCGACACCGGGGAGCTGTTTTTT.

V gene TRBV6-1 combines with J gene TRBJ1-1; tentative D call: TRBD1 (5 bases). The V and J ends lost 4 bases and 1 base respectively, with 7 bases between them. The germline V gene encodes CDR1 MNHNS and CDR2 SASEGT. The CDR3 extends over 13 amino acids. CDR3 coding DNA: TGTGCCAGCAGTGCAACAGGGAACACTGAAGCTTTCTTT. The encoded protein is CASSATGNTEAFF.

The gene calls are TRBV9 and TRBJ1-2; D gene uncertain. This CDR3 spans 15 amino acids. The V end was cut by 0 bases, the J end by 4 bases, with 13 bases between. Germline V gene data show CDR1 as SGDLS and CDR2 as YYNGEE. The CDR3 DNA is TGTGCCAGCAGCGTAGTAGGGCGGATGGGCTATGGCTACACCTTC. Translated: CASSVVGRMGYGYTF.

The genes are TRBV30 and TRBJ1-1; D not certain. The CDR3 loop spans 14 amino acids. Germline CDR1 GTSNPN, CDR2 SVGIG (reference sequence). The ends were cut back, 1 base at V and 1 base at J, with 10 bases in the middle. This chain's CDR3 is CAWSGGYWNTEAFF. The CDR3 nucleotides read TGTGCCTGGAGTGGAGGCTATTGGAACACTGAAGCTTTCTTT.

This clone ranks as medium-sized (0.01 to 0.1%). The rearrangement joins TRBV19 to TRBJ1-1; D may be TRBD1 (5 bases). Trimming took off 3 bases at V and 6 bases at J, with 8 bases between the two ends. Germline V gives CDR1 LNHDA, CDR2 SQIVND (reference sequence). The CDR3 sequence is 12 residues long. CDR3 residues: CASSIGAAEAFF. The CDR3, as DNA: TGTGCCAGTAGTATTGGGGCAGCTGAAGCTTTCTTT.

J is TRBJ2-1 and V is TRBV6-6; the D is unclear. Germline CDR1 and CDR2: MNHNY and SVGAGI (reference sequence). V dropped 5 bases and J dropped 8 bases, with 10 bases sitting between them. The CDR3 is 12 residues long. CDR3 in DNA: TGTGCCAGCAGTATAGGGTGGGATGAGCAGTTCTTC. Translation gives CASSIGWDEQFF.